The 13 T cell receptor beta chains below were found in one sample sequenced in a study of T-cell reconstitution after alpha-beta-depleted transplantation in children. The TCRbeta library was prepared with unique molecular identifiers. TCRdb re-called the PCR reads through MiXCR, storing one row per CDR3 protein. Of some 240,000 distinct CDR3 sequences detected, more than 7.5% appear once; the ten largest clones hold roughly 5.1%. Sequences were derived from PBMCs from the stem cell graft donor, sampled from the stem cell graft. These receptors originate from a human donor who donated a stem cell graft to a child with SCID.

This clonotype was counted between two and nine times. Here the CDR3 reads CASSQANRGNYGYTF. The CDR3 coding sequence is TGTGCCAGCAGCCAGGCTAACAGGGGTAACTATGGCTACACCTTC. This chain connects TRBV4-2 to TRBJ1-2, with 7 nucleotides matching TRBD1. CDR1 is LGHNA, CDR2 YNFKEQ, per germline. This CDR3 contains 15 residues. V lost 3 bases and J lost 1; bases outside the gene matches: 5.

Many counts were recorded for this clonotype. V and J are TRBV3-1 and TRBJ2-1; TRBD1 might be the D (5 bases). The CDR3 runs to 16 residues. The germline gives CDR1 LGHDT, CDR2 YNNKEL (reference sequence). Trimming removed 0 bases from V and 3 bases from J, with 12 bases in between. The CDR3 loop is CASSQDPRVSYNEQFF. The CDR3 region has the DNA TGTGCCAGCAGCCAAGATCCCAGGGTTAGCTACAATGAGCAGTTCTTC.

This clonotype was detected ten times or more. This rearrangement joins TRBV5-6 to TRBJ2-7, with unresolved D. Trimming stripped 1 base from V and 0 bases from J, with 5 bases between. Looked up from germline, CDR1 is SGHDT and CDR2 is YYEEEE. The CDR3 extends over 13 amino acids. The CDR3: CASSLRDSYEQYF. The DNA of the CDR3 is TGTGCCAGCAGCTTGCGAGACTCCTACGAGCAGTACTTC. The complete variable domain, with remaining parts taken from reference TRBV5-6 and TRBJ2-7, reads DAGVTQSPTHLIKTRGQQVTLRCSPKSGHDTVSWYQQALGQGPQFIFQYYEEEERQRGNFPDRFSGHQFPNYSSELNVNALLLGDSALYLCASSLRDSYEQYFGPGTRLTVT.

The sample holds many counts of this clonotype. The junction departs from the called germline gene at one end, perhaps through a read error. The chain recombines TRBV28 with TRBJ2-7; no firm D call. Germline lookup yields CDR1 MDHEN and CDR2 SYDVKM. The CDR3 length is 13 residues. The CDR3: CASSHHNSDEQYF. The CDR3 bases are TGTGCCAGCAGTCACCACAACTCCGACGAGCAGTACTTC. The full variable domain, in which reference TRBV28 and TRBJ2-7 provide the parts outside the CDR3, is DVKVTQSSRYLVKRTGEKVFLECVQDMDHENMFWYRQDPGLGLRLIYFSYDVKMKEKGDIPEGYSVSREKKERFSLILESASTNQTSMYLCASSHHNSDEQYFGPGTRLTVT.

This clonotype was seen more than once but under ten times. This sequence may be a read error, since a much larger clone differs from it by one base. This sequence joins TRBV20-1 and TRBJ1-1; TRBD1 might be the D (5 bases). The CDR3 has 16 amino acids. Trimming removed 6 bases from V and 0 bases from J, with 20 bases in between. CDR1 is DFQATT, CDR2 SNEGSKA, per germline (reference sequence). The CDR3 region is CSACGTALTMNTEAFF. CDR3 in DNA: TGCAGTGCCTGCGGGACGGCTCTGACCATGAACACTGAAGCTTTCTTT.

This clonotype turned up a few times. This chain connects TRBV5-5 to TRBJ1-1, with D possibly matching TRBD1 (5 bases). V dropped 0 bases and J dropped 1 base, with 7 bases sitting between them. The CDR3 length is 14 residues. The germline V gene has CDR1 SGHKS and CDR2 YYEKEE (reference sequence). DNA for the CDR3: TGTGCCAGCAGCTTGGCGGGGGAGAACACTGAAGCTTTCTTT. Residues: CASSLAGENTEAFF.

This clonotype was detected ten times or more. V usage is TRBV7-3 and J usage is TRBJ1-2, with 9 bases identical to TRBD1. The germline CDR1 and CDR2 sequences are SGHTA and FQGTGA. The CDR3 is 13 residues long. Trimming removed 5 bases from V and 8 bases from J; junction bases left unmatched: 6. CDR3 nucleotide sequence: TGTGCCAGCAGCCAGGGACAGGGCGCCGGCTACACCTTC. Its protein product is CASSQGQGAGYTF.

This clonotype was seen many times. The CDR3 spells CASSSRGGRMNTEAFF. DNA for the CDR3: TGCGCCAGCAGCTCGAGGGGGGGTAGGATGAACACTGAAGCTTTCTTT. This chain connects TRBV5-1 to TRBJ1-1; a possible D gene is TRBD1 (6 bases). The V and J ends lost 3 bases and 0 bases respectively, with 15 bases between them. CDR1 and CDR2 from the germline V gene are SGHRS and YFSETQ. This CDR3 contains 16 residues.

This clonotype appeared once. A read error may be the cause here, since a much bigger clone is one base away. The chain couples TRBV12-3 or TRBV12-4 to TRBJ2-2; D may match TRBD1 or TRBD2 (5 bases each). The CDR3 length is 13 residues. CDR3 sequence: CASSGAFTGVLFF. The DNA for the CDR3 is TGTGCCAGCAGTGGGGCGTTCACCGGGGTGCTGTTTTTT.

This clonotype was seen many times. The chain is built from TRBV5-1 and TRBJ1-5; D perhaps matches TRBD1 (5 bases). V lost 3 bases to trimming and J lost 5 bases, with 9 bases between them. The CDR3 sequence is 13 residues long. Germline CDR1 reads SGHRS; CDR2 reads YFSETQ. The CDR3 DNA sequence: TGCGCCAGCAGCTGGGACGGGGATCAGCCCCAGCATTTT. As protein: CASSWDGDQPQHF.

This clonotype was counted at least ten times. The CDR3 here is CASSPYTGELFF. CDR3 sequence (DNA): TGCGCCAGCAGCCCTTACACCGGGGAGCTGTTTTTT. The V call is TRBV5-1, the J call TRBJ2-2; unclear D gene. Germline V gives CDR1 SGHRS, CDR2 YFSETQ. Trimming removed 4 bases at V and 3 bases at J, with 4 bases between. There are 12 residues in the CDR3.

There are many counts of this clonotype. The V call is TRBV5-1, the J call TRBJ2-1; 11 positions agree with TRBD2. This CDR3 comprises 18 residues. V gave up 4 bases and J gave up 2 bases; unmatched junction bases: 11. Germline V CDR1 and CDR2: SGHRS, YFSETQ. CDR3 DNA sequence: TGCGCCAGCAGCCCCCGGGGTAGCGGGGGGGCCACCTACAATGAGCAGTTCTTC. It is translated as CASSPRGSGGATYNEQFF.

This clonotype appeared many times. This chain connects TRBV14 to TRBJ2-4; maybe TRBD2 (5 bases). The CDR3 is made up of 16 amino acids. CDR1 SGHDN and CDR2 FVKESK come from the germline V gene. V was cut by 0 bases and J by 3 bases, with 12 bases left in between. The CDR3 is CASSQERIGSKNIQYF. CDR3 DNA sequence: TGTGCCAGCAGCCAAGAAAGAATAGGGAGCAAAAACATTCAGTACTTC.